This T cell receptor (beta chain) was retrieved from a study of cytomegalovirus exposure and HLA in healthy donors. PCR employed 60 Vbeta and 13 Jbeta primers. The protocol was immunoSEQ multiplex PCR, while the TCRdb copy is restricted to in-frame clones and leaves out a portion. Of over 150,000 clones in the sample, roughly 79% are singletons; the top ten hold about 3.1%. The CDR3 is made up of 19 amino acids. The V segment lost 0 bases and the J segment 0 bases; nucleotides outside the gene matches: 7. The germline CDR1 and CDR2 sequences are SGHNT and YENEEA. The sequenced sample was PBMCs. The receptor's source is a woman in her fifties or sixties in good health and CMV-seropositive. The chain carries TRBV11-3 and TRBJ2-1; TRBD2 agrees at 11 bases. CDR3 DNA: TGTGCCAGCAGCTTAGACTCCAATAGCGGGGGGGTCTCCTACAATGAGCAGTTCTTC. As protein: CASSLDSNSGGVSYNEQFF.